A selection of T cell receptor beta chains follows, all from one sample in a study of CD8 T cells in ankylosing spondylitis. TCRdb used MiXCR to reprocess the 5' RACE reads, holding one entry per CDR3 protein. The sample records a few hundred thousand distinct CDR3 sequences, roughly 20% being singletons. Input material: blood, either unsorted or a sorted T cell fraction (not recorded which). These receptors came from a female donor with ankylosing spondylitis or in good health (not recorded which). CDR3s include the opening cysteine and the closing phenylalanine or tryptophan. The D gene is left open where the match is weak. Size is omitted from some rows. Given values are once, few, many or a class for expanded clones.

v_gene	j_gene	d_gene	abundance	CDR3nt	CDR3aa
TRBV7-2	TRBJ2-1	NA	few	TGTGCCAGCAGCTTTACTAGCCCCACCTCCTACAATGAGCAGTTCTTC	CASSFTSPTSYNEQFF
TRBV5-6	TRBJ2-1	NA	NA	TGTGCCAGCAGCCCCCAGGGGCGCTGCAATGAGCAGTTCTTC	CASSPQGRCNEQFF
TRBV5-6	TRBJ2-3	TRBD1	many	TGTGCCAGCAGCTTACAGGGGTTAGATACGCAGTATTTT	CASSLQGLDTQYF
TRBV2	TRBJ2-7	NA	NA	TGTGCCAGCAGTACGTATAGATCCTACGAGCAGTACTTC	CASSTYRSYEQYF
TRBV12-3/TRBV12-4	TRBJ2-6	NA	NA	TGTGCCAGGTTGGCCCGGGGCCGAAACTCTGGGGCCAACGTCCTGACTTTC	CARLARGRNSGANVLTF
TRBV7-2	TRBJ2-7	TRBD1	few	TGTGCCAGCAGCCCTAGGACAGGGATCGGGGAGCAGTACTTC	CASSPRTGIGEQYF
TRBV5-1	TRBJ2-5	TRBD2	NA	TGCGCCAGTAATCACGGACTAGCGGGAGGCCCAGACCAAGAGACCCAGTACTTC	CASNHGLAGGPDQETQYF
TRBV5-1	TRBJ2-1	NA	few	TGCGCCAGCAGCCACCCGAGCGGGGACAGCAATGAGCAGTTCTTC	CASSHPSGDSNEQFF
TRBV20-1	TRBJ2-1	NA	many	TGCAGTGCCGAGGGCTACAATGAGCAGTTCTTC	CSAEGYNEQFF
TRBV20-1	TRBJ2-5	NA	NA	TGCAGTGCTAGAGTGGCAGGCCAAGAGACCCAGTACTTC	CSARVAGQETQYF
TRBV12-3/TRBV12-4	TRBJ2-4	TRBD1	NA	TGTGCCAGCAGCCAAACAGGGGGCAGCAAAAACATTCAGTACTTC	CASSQTGGSKNIQYF
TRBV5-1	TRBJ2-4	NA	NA	TGCGTCAGCAGCTTGGATCAGGGAAACATTCAGTACTTC	CVSSLDQGNIQYF
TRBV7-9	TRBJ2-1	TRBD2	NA	TGTGCCAGCAGCGCCACTAGCGGGAGGGCCAACAATGAGCAGTTCTTC	CASSATSGRANNEQFF
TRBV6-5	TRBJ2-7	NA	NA	TGTGCCAGCAGTTACTCGGGGGGCGGGATCTACGAGCAGTACTTC	CASSYSGGGIYEQYF
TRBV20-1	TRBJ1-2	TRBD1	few	TGCAGTGCAAGGGGGACAGGCCTGGGGGGCTACACCTTC	CSARGTGLGGYTF
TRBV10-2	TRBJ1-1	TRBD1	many	TGCGCCAGCTCATACAGGGGGCTGGGGAGTGAAGCTTTCTTT	CASSYRGLGSEAFF
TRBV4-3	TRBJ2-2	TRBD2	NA	TGCGCCAGCAGCCCTAGCGGGAGGAGCTATGGGGACACCGGGGAGCTGTTTTTT	CASSPSGRSYGDTGELFF
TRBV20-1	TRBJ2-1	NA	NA	TGCAGTGCTGCACTTTCCTCGAGCTCCTACAATGAGCAGTTCTTC	CSAALSSSSYNEQFF
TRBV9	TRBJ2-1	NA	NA	TGTGCCAGCAGCGTCGGGACGGACTCCTACAATGAGCAGTTCTTC	CASSVGTDSYNEQFF
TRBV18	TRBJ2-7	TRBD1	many	TGTGCCAGCTCAAAGACAGGGGACGAGCAGTACTTC	CASSKTGDEQYF
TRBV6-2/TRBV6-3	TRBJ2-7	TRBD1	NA	TGTGCCAGCAGGAGGACAGGGGGCGCCTACGAGCAGTACTTC	CASRRTGGAYEQYF
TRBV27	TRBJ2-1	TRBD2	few	TGTGCCAGCAGTTTACCCGGACTAGCGGGAGCGGGGGAGCAGTTCTTC	CASSLPGLAGAGEQFF
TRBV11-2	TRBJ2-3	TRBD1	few	TGTGCCAGCAGCCGGGACAGCCAAGACGGTGTAGATACGCAGTATTTT	CASSRDSQDGVDTQYF
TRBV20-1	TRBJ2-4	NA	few	TGCAGTGCCCCCCCCGGGAACATTCAGTACTTC	CSAPPGNIQYF
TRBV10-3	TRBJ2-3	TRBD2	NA	TGTGCCATCAGTGAGTCTGCGGGAGCCCAGGATACGCAGTATTTT	CAISESAGAQDTQYF
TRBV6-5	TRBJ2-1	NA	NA	TGTGCCAGCAGTTATATACAGGGATCTGAGCAGTTCTTC	CASSYIQGSEQFF
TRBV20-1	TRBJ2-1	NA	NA	TGCAGTGCTAGCTCCATACTCAATGAGCAGTTCTTC	CSASSILNEQFF
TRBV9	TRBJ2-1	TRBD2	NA	TGTGCCAGCAGCGTAGGAAATAGCGGGCCTACCGATGAGCAGTTCTTC	CASSVGNSGPTDEQFF
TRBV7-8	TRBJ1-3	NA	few	TGTGCCAGCAGCTTAGGGGCCGGGGACACCATATATTTT	CASSLGAGDTIYF
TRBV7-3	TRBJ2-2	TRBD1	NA	TGTGCCAGCAGCTCGACAGGGGGCGCGGGCACCGGGGAGCTGTTTTTT	CASSSTGGAGTGELFF
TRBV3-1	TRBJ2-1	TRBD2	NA	TGTGCCAGCAGCCCAACTCTAGGGGACGGGAGGGCCGATGTCTCCTACAATGAGCAGTTCTTC	CASSPTLGDGRADVSYNEQFF